Shown below are 21 T cell receptor beta chains from a single sample sequenced in a study of cytomegalovirus exposure and HLA in healthy donors (dated by TCRdb to the late 2010s). Library preparation was by the immunoSEQ multiplex PCR assay. For the multiplex PCR, a mixture combining 60 forward primers for TCR Vbeta segments and 13 reverse primers for TCR Jbeta segments was used. Entries here come from immuneACCESS through TCRdb and include only in-frame sequences with V and J called. Some clones fail to appear in such tables; in the studies checked, an unresolved V gene covers under half of the shortfall, and the cause of the remainder is unknown. In all, the sample holds 150,000 to 200,000 clones, and roughly four fifths of those were seen once. The top ten hold 4.1% of the sample. Sequencing used PBMCs. The receptor source for this set is a middle-aged man in good health and CMV-seropositive.

This chain connects TRBV30 to TRBJ1-4; 12 bases map to TRBD1. The CDR3 runs 13 residues. Germline CDR1 reads GTSNPN; CDR2 reads SVGIG (reference sequence). V was pared by 5 bases and J by 8 bases, with 3 bases of the junction left unmatched. CDR3 in DNA: TGTGCCTGGGGGACAGGGGGCCAGGAAAAACTGTTTTTT. Translating gives CAWGTGGQEKLFF. The complete variable domain, with remaining parts taken from reference TRBV30 and TRBJ1-4, reads SQTIHQWPATLVQPVGSPLSLECTVEGTSNPNLYWYRQAAGRGLQLLFYSVGIGQISSEVPQNLSASRPQDRQFILSSKKLLLSDSGFYLCAWGTGGQEKLFFGSGTQLSVL.

The genes are TRBV6-6 and TRBJ1-1, with D tentatively TRBD1 (6 bases). Trimming pared 8 bases from V and 4 bases from J, leaving 17 bases between. Germline V gene sequence: CDR1 MNHNY, CDR2 SVGAGI (reference sequence). This CDR3 contains 14 residues. CDR3 DNA: TGTGCCAGCTTGGGGACATCGGCGGGCACTGAAGCTTTCTTT. The encoded protein is CASLGTSAGTEAFF.

The chain links TRBV6-5 to TRBJ2-5, with 12 bases matching TRBD2. The DNA matches TRBJ2-7 better at its end, which makes the J call doubtful. Looked up from germline, CDR1 is MNHEY and CDR2 is SVGAGI. This CDR3 has 15 amino acids. CDR3 protein: CASSQTSGGSYEQYF. The CDR3 nucleotides are TGTGCCAGCAGCCAGACTAGCGGGGGCTCCTACGAGCAGTACTTC.

The chain is built from TRBV7-9 and TRBJ2-2; 7 bases are shared with TRBD2. V lost 6 bases to trimming and J lost 5 bases; unmatched junction nucleotides: 9. The V gene's germline CDR1 is SEHNR and CDR2 FQNEAQ (reference sequence). The CDR3 runs 15 residues. The chain's CDR3 is CASRRSGAGTGELFF. CDR3 sequence (DNA): TGTGCCAGCAGGCGAAGCGGAGCGGGGACCGGGGAGCTGTTTTTT.

The rearrangement uses TRBV6-5 and TRBJ1-3, with D possibly matching TRBD1 (6 bases). CDR3 length: 13 amino acids. The germline gives CDR1 MNHEY, CDR2 SVGAGI. The V and J ends lost 5 bases and 1 base respectively, with 6 bases between them. As DNA, the CDR3 is TGTGCCAGCAGTACAGGGTCTGGAAACACCATATATTTT. Translation gives CASSTGSGNTIYF.

This clone appeared once. This chain joins TRBV28 and TRBJ2-1, with 7 nucleotides matching TRBD2. This CDR3 contains 18 residues. In germline, CDR1 is MDHEN, CDR2 SYDVKM. J gave up 3 bases and V 3 bases, and 14 bases lay outside the gene matches. CDR3 region: CASSLGGGGHKDYNEQFF. The CDR3 DNA reads as TGTGCCAGCAGTTTGGGGGGGGGAGGACACAAGGACTACAATGAGCAGTTCTTC. The variable domain in full, with the rest retrieved from reference TRBV28 and TRBJ2-1, is DVKVTQSSRYLVKRTGEKVFLECVQDMDHENMFWYRQDPGLGLRLIYFSYDVKMKEKGDIPEGYSVSREKKERFSLILESASTNQTSMYLCASSLGGGGHKDYNEQFFGPGTRLTVL.

The rearrangement joins TRBV6-5 to TRBJ1-2; 11 bases are a match to TRBD1. The CDR3 is made up of 15 amino acids. CDR1 is MNHEY, CDR2 SVGAGI, per germline. The ends lost 6 bases at V and 4 bases at J; junction bases unmatched: 7. The CDR3 DNA is TGTGCCAGCAGAGGGGACAGGGGGGTTAGCTATGGCTACACCTTC. This gives the protein CASRGDRGVSYGYTF.

V and J are TRBV11-2 and TRBJ2-1; 9 bases map to TRBD2. Germline V gene lookup returns CDR1 SGHAT and CDR2 FQNNGV. J lost 3 bases, V lost 5 bases, and 5 bases had no gene match. The CDR3 has 15 amino acids. The CDR3 is CASSLSGGLYNEQFF. CDR3 DNA sequence: TGTGCCAGCAGCCTTAGCGGGGGCCTCTACAATGAGCAGTTCTTC.

The rearrangement joins TRBV19 to TRBJ1-1; 7 nucleotides line up with TRBD1. The germline gives CDR1 LNHDA, CDR2 SQIVND (reference sequence). The CDR3 contains 15 residues. Trimming took 4 bases from V and 0 from J; bases not matched to a gene: 5. The CDR3 region has the DNA TGTGCCAGTAGTAACCTGGGACAGATGAACACTGAAGCTTTCTTT. This codes for CASSNLGQMNTEAFF.

The V gene is TRBV7-8, the J gene TRBJ1-4; the match to TRBD1 covers 9 bases. This CDR3 comprises 15 residues. V dropped 6 bases and J dropped 2; count of bases not matched to a gene: 4. The germline V gene has CDR1 SGHVS and CDR2 FQNEAQ. DNA of the CDR3: TGTGCCAGCAGAACTACAGGGGGCACTAATGAAAAACTGTTTTTT. Its translation: CASRTTGGTNEKLFF.

This clone was observed a few times. The chain is built from TRBV6-5 and TRBJ2-1; tentatively, D is TRBD2 (6 bases). CDR1 MNHEY and CDR2 SVGAGI come from the germline V gene. CDR3 length: 14 amino acids. Trimming shortened V by 0 bases and J by 12 bases, and 15 bases separated the two germline ends. CDR3 sequence: CASSYSSGGYRQFF. CDR3 in DNA: TGTGCCAGCAGTTACTCCAGTGGGGGGTATCGGCAGTTCTTC.

This clone was counted a single time. The genes are TRBV6-6 and TRBJ2-2, with D possibly being TRBD1 (6 bases). The V gene lost 4 bases and the J gene lost 6 bases, with 15 bases spanning the gap. From germline, CDR1 is MNHNY and CDR2 SVGAGI (reference sequence). The CDR3 consists of 15 residues. The CDR3 loop reads CASSSPRQAPGELFF. The CDR3 DNA reads TGTGCCAGCAGTTCGCCTCGACAGGCCCCCGGGGAGCTGTTTTTT.

This chain connects TRBV5-1 to TRBJ2-1, with 9 bases identical to TRBD2. Germline V lookup: CDR1 SGHRS, CDR2 YFSETQ. The CDR3 is 17 residues long. V was pared by 4 bases and J by 2 bases, with 10 bases of the junction left unmatched. In DNA form, the CDR3 reads TGCGCCAGCAGCCAATTACTAGCGGGCGGTCCCTACAATGAGCAGTTCTTC. Translating it yields CASSQLLAGGPYNEQFF.

V gene TRBV19 combines with J gene TRBJ2-2; 8 bases map to TRBD1. In germline, CDR1 is LNHDA, CDR2 SQIVND (reference sequence). The CDR3 has 16 residues. J gave up 4 bases and V 5 bases, and 9 bases lay outside the gene matches. In DNA, the CDR3 is TGTGCCAGTAGTGTAAACCAGGGGGCGGGCACCGGGGAGCTGTTTTTT. Amino acids: CASSVNQGAGTGELFF.

The rearrangement uses TRBV7-9 and TRBJ2-7; maybe TRBD2 (6 bases). The CDR3 length is 14 residues. CDR1 and CDR2 from the germline V gene are SEHNR and FQNEAQ (reference sequence). The V and J ends lost 3 bases and 5 bases respectively, with 14 bases between them. The CDR3 spells CASSLIRVADEQYF. CDR3 DNA sequence: TGTGCCAGCAGCTTGATTAGGGTAGCGGACGAGCAGTACTTC. Complete variable domain (other parts from reference TRBV7-9 and TRBJ2-7): DTGVSQNPRHKITKRGQNVTFRCDPISEHNRLYWYRQTLGQGPEFLTYFQNEAQLEKSRLLSDRFSAERPKGSFSTLEIQRTEQGDSAMYLCASSLIRVADEQYFGPGTRLTVT.

This clone was counted a few times. The chain joins TRBV27 to TRBJ2-5; TRBD1 might be the D (6 bases). This CDR3 spans 16 amino acids. Deletions cut 5 bases from V and 4 bases from J, with 20 bases between. Germline V lookup: CDR1 MNHEY, CDR2 SMNVEV (reference sequence). DNA for the CDR3: TGTGCCAGCAGTCGAGGACAGAATATACCAAGAGAGACCCAGTACTTC. Protein product: CASSRGQNIPRETQYF.

J is TRBJ2-5 and V is TRBV29-1; 12 bases fit TRBD2. The length of the CDR3 is 14 residues. CDR1 is SQVTM, CDR2 ANQGSEA, per germline. The junction had 6 bases not matched to a gene; V was cut back by 5 bases and J by 5 bases. The CDR3 bases are TGCAGCGTTTCTAGCGGGGGGGCCGCGGAGACCCAGTACTTC. It yields the protein CSVSSGGAAETQYF.

The chain employs TRBV6-1 and TRBJ2-5; 7 bases line up with TRBD1. The CDR3 has 13 amino acids. Germline CDR1 is MNHNS and CDR2 is SASEGT. Losses at the gene ends were 5 bases for V and 7 bases for J; bases not matched to a gene: 7. CDR3 coding DNA: TGTGCCAGCAGTACTGAGGGGGCCGCGACCCAGTACTTC. The encoded protein is CASSTEGAATQYF.

The CDR3: CASSLGGGADTGELFF. For the CDR3, the DNA is TGTGCCAGCAGCCTCGGCGGAGGCGCGGACACCGGGGAGCTGTTTTTT. The chain is built from TRBV7-6 and TRBJ2-2; the D gene is possibly TRBD2 (5 bases). Per germline, CDR1 SGHVS and CDR2 FNYEAQ. The CDR3 sequence is 16 residues long. Trimming took off 5 bases at V and 3 bases at J, with 16 bases between the two ends.

This sequence joins TRBV4-3 and TRBJ2-5; perhaps TRBD2 as D (5 bases). The germline gives CDR1 LGHNA, CDR2 YSLEER. Trimming took 2 bases from V and 4 from J, leaving 17 bases between them. The CDR3 has 16 amino acids. The CDR3 nucleotides read TGCGCCAGCAGCCAATGGACCCGGGGATCGGTAGAGACCCAGTACTTC. Translation: CASSQWTRGSVETQYF.

This chain connects TRBV11-3 to TRBJ2-3; 11 nucleotides align to TRBD2. The V gene end was trimmed by 4 bases and the J gene end by 2 bases; junction bases not matched to a gene: 5. The CDR3 covers 16 residues. Germline lookup yields CDR1 SGHNT and CDR2 YENEEA. The CDR3 nucleotides read TGTGCCAGCAGCTACGGGACTAGCGGATACACAGATACGCAGTATTTT. Its translation: CASSYGTSGYTDTQYF.